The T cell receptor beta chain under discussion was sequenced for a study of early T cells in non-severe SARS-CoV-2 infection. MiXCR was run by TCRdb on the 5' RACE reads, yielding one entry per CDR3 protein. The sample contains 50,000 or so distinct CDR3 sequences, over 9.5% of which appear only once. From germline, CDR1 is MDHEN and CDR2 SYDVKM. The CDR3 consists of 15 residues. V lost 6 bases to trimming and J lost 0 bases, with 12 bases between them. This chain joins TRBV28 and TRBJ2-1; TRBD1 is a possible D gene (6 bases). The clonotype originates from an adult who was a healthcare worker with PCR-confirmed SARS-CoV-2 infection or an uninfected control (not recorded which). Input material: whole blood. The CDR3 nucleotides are TGTGCCAGCAGCCCAGGGGTCCTCTCCTACAATGAGCAGTTCTTC. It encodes CASSPGVLSYNEQFF.